This T cell receptor (beta chain) was recorded in a study of blood T cell repertoires in COVID-19. Overall study context: There were acute and convalescent COVID-19 samples, and they came from the United States, Italy and Spain. T cells, B-cell-depleted T cells, or PBMCs provided the cDNA or gDNA that served as material.

CDR1 LGHNA and CDR2 YSLEER come from the germline V gene. V was pared by 0 bases and J by 6 bases, with 12 bases between. This CDR3 is 14 amino acids long. The authors' processing: Amplified reference gene primers provided the basis for estimating nucleated cell counts. Assay: immunoSEQ multiplex PCR; the TCRdb copy retains only in-frame clones and omits some. D and trimming were read from the DNA, whereas the V and J calls and clone size are those reported in that table. The sample has 95,000 to 110,000 clones; around nine tenths are singletons. Source material: peripheral blood. This chain connects TRBV4-3 to TRBJ2-7; maybe TRBD2 (5 bases). This receptor was obtained from a woman in her 30s with acute or convalescent COVID-19. The CDR3 loop is CASSQEGGGGEQYF. CDR3 bases: TGCGCCAGCAGCCAAGAGGGTGGTGGAGGCGAGCAGTACTTC.